These 11 T cell receptor beta chains came from one sample sequenced in a study of blood T cell repertoires in COVID-19 (dated by TCRdb to between 2020 and 2021). To prepare the library, the immunoSEQ multiplex PCR assay was applied. Not all clones reach the TCRdb copy of this immuneACCESS table, which keeps in-frame sequences only. Checked studies attribute under half of the gap to unresolved V genes and leave the rest unexplained. The sample profile shows about 200,000 clones; more than 80% of them were found once. The ten largest clones take up around 2.2% of the sample. Sequences were obtained from peripheral blood. These TCRs come from a man aged 30 to 45 who had recovered from COVID-19.

This sequence joins TRBV4-3 and TRBJ2-4; 8 nucleotides line up with TRBD2. V gave up 6 bases and J gave up 8 bases; unmatched junction bases: 9. The CDR3 totals 14 residues. Germline CDR1 LGHNA, CDR2 YSLEER. CDR3 loop: CASRAGGLSDIQYF. In nucleotides, the CDR3 is TGCGCCAGCAGGGCGGGGGGCCTTTCGGACATTCAGTACTTC.

The genes are TRBV7-9 and TRBJ2-7; TRBD1 might be the D (6 bases). The CDR3 runs to 15 residues. Germline V lookup: CDR1 SEHNR, CDR2 FQNEAQ (reference sequence). Deletions cut 3 bases from V and 1 base from J, with 13 bases between. CDR3 nucleotides: TGTGCCAGCAGCTTCCATGGGACACCTTCCTACGAGCAGTACTTC. It translates to CASSFHGTPSYEQYF.

V usage is TRBV27 and J usage is TRBJ1-1; TRBD1 might be the D (5 bases). CDR3 length: 15 residues. The germline V gene encodes CDR1 MNHEY and CDR2 SMNVEV (reference sequence). Trimming shortened V by 4 bases and J by 7 bases, and 19 bases separated the two germline ends. The CDR3: CASSWGGTTRGEAFF. CDR3 sequence (DNA): TGTGCCAGCAGTTGGGGGGGGACCACCAGAGGTGAAGCTTTCTTT.

The rearrangement links TRBV5-4 to TRBJ2-1, with unresolved D. The CDR3 loop spans 17 amino acids. Germline values: CDR1 SGHNT, CDR2 YYREEE (reference sequence). V lost 0 bases and J 3 bases, leaving 16 bases between the germline ends. This CDR3 reads CASSLGGPSARYNEQFF. Written as DNA, the CDR3 is TGTGCCAGCAGCTTGGGAGGTCCTTCGGCTCGCTACAATGAGCAGTTCTTC.

The sample holds one count of this clone. The gene calls are TRBV19 and TRBJ2-1; D might be TRBD1 (5 bases). Germline V lookup: CDR1 LNHDA, CDR2 SQIVND (reference sequence). Trimming pared 4 bases from V and 2 bases from J, leaving 12 bases between. The CDR3 totals 15 residues. The CDR3 reads CASSKTAAPYNEQFF. As DNA, the CDR3 is TGTGCCAGTAGTAAGACAGCAGCCCCCTACAATGAGCAGTTCTTC.

This chain uses TRBV30 with TRBJ1-2, with a weak D call TRBD1 (6 bases). Trimming cost V 0 bases and J 8 bases, with 10 bases left between them. The CDR3 contains 12 residues. The germline V gene has CDR1 GTSNPN and CDR2 SVGIG (reference sequence). CDR3 loop: CAWSVQGRGYTF. In DNA, the CDR3 is TGTGCCTGGAGTGTACAGGGTCGAGGCTACACCTTC. Full variable domain (outside the CDR3, taken from reference TRBV30 and TRBJ1-2): SQTIHQWPATLVQPVGSPLSLECTVEGTSNPNLYWYRQAAGRGLQLLFYSVGIGQISSEVPQNLSASRPQDRQFILSSKKLLLSDSGFYLCAWSVQGRGYTFGSGTRLTVV.

V gene TRBV2 combines with J gene TRBJ1-6; 10 positions match TRBD1. CDR1 and CDR2 (germline): SNHLY, FYNNEI. Trimming cost V 6 bases and J 5 bases; bases outside gene matches: 4. CDR3 length equals 15 residues. The CDR3 nucleotides read TGTGCCAGCAGGGGGACAGGGGCAAATAATTCACCCCTCCACTTT. It codes for CASRGTGANNSPLHF. Variable domain in full (rest from reference TRBV2 and TRBJ1-6): EPEVTQTPSHQVTQMGQEVILRCVPISNHLYFYWYRQILGQKVEFLVSFYNNEISEKSEIFDDQFSVERPDGSNFTLKIRSTKLEDSAMYFCASRGTGANNSPLHFGNGTRLTVT.

This clone appeared a few times. The V call is TRBV6-4, the J call TRBJ2-1; 8 bases map to TRBD1. CDR1 is MRHNA, CDR2 SNTAGT, per germline. J was trimmed by 1 base and V by 4 bases; bases with no gene match: 0. There are 14 residues in the CDR3. Here the CDR3 reads CASSGQGSYNEQFF. The CDR3 DNA follows: TGTGCCAGCAGTGGACAGGGGTCCTACAATGAGCAGTTCTTC.

The chain employs TRBV6-5 and TRBJ1-2; D is uncertain. V dropped 6 bases and J dropped 4 bases, with 9 bases sitting between them. Looked up from germline, CDR1 is MNHEY and CDR2 is SVGAGI. The CDR3 is 12 residues long. The CDR3 is CASRWPIYGYTF. For the CDR3, the DNA is TGTGCCAGCAGGTGGCCGATCTATGGCTACACCTTC.

V and J are TRBV18 and TRBJ1-1, with no clear D. The germline CDR1 and CDR2 sequences are KGHSH and LQKENI. Between the trimmed V and J ends, which lost 4 bases and 1 base, there was a span of 10 bases. The CDR3 has 14 residues. CDR3 DNA: TGTGCCAGCTCACTACAGTCAGGGAACACTGAAGCTTTCTTT. It specifies CASSLQSGNTEAFF.

This clone has just one count. This sequence may be a read error, since a much larger clone differs from it by one base. V and J are TRBV6-4 and TRBJ1-6; D is undetermined. The CDR3 is 13 residues long. Trimming removed 3 bases at V and 9 bases at J, with 9 bases between. Germline V gene sequence: CDR1 MRHNA, CDR2 SNTAGT. Written as DNA, the CDR3 is TGTGCCAGCAGTGATGAGGTGGGTTCACCCCTCCACTTT. Translation: CASSDEVGSPLHF.